This T cell receptor beta chain was sequenced in a study of shared clonotypes between healthy human individuals. The CDR3 runs to 15 residues. Germline V gene lookup returns CDR1 MNHEY and CDR2 SVGAGI. The V and J ends lost 7 bases and 5 bases respectively, with 18 bases between them. The assay was immunoSEQ multiplex PCR, and TCRdb's table has in-frame clones only and misses some. The profile shows about 330,000 clones, about nine tenths of them singletons. The chain uses TRBV6-5 and TRBJ2-1, with a tentative D call TRBD2 (6 bases). The TCR comes from a man younger than 30 in good health. Sequencing input: memory CD8+ T cells sorted from blood. Sample subset: CD45RO+ cells pooled with CCR7-negative TemRA cells. CDR3 nucleotide sequence: TGTGCCAGCACTACCTCGGCGGGGTTACACAATGAGCAGTTCTTC. Its protein is CASTTSAGLHNEQFF.